One and the same sample provided the 5 T cell receptor beta chains below, sequenced in a study of a mutant IDH1 vaccine in newly diagnosed glioma. Sequencing used immunoSEQ multiplex PCR; TCRdb keeps in-frame clones, though not all of them. The table records about 34,000 clones, 75% to 95% of them present only once. Time point specified: week 47, end of study. Every single dose of the vaccine, 300 ug of mutant IDH1 20-mer peptide, came with topical imiquimod. These receptors' targets are unknown. The sequencing used PBMCs, collected from a glioma patient whose treatment included an IDH1 peptide vaccine. The receptor set was obtained from a woman aged 40-49 years with glioma.

This clone was found once. The CDR3, as DNA: TGCGCCAGCAGCGGCGGACTAGACCCAGATACGCAGTATTTT. Encoded protein: CASSGGLDPDTQYF. The chain employs TRBV5-1 and TRBJ2-3; TRBD2 matches 7 bases. The CDR3 runs to 14 residues. V gave up 4 bases and J gave up 4 bases; unmatched junction bases: 6. Germline assignment: CDR1 SGHRS and CDR2 YFSETQ.

The chain links TRBV27 to TRBJ1-5, with a weak D call TRBD1 (5 bases). CDR3 length: 15 amino acids. The V end was cut by 4 bases, the J end by 2 bases, with 12 bases between. Germline V lookup: CDR1 MNHEY, CDR2 SMNVEV (reference sequence). CDR3 DNA: TGTGCCAGCAGTTATCAGGGAGATCGCAATCAGCCCCAGCATTTT. Amino acids: CASSYQGDRNQPQHF.

The chain links TRBV10-2 to TRBJ2-2; D remains unclear. CDR1 and CDR2 from the germline V gene are WSHSY and SAAADI. V was cut by 0 bases and J by 6 bases, with 11 bases left in between. CDR3 length equals 15 residues. The CDR3 DNA sequence: TGCGCCAGCAGTGAGTCGGCACCCCGGGCCGGGGAGCTGTTTTTT. Translating gives CASSESAPRAGELFF.

This sequence joins TRBV7-2 and TRBJ2-2, with D unresolved. Trimming took off 3 bases at V and 6 bases at J, with 5 bases between the two ends. The germline gives CDR1 SGHTA, CDR2 FQGNSA. This CDR3 has 12 residues. CDR3 residues: CASSFVPGELFF. The DNA for the CDR3 is TGTGCCAGCAGCTTCGTACCCGGGGAGCTGTTTTTT.

By share, this clone counts as medium-sized. As DNA, the CDR3 is TGCAGCGAGACCCTTCCAGCGCCAGAGACCCAGTACTTC. Translating it yields CSETLPAPETQYF. V usage is TRBV29-1 and J usage is TRBJ2-5; no firm D call. The CDR3 consists of 13 residues. The germline CDR1 and CDR2 sequences are SQVTM and ANQGSEA. The ends were cut back, 7 bases at V and 4 bases at J, with 16 bases in the middle.